These T cell receptor beta chains were read from a single sample in a study of shared clonotypes between healthy human individuals. The method was immunoSEQ multiplex PCR; TCRdb's version includes in-frame clones alone and lacks a portion of them. The sample includes approximately 400,000 clones, about 96% of them seen just once. The material sequenced was memory CD8+ T cells sorted from blood. Receptors were obtained from a man aged 25-45 years in good health. The CDR3 runs from the conserved cysteine through the conserved F or W. D genes are given only for firm matches. Some rows mark clone size as missing; the rest say once, few, many or name a class of expanded clone.

j_call,d_call,clone_size,v_call,cdr3_nt,cdr3_aa
TRBJ2-1,.,.,TRBV20-1,TGCAGTGCTAGTATGTCCGGGGATGGATTCTTC,CSASMSGDGFF
TRBJ2-7,.,.,TRBV6-5,TGTGCCAGCAGTTACGCTCGGGGGCGCGCCTACGAGCAGTACTTC,CASSYARGRAYEQYF
TRBJ2-2,.,.,TRBV10-1,TGCGCCAGCAGCGGGCGGGTCGACGGGGAGCTGTTTTTT,CASSGRVDGELFF
TRBJ2-1,TRBD2,.,TRBV13,TGTGCCAGCAGCCCCCGGATGACTAGCGGGAGTTCCTATGAGCAGTTCTTC,CASSPRMTSGSSYEQFF
TRBJ2-1,.,.,TRBV11-2,TGTGCCAGCAGCCAAAACGGTATATACAATGAGCAGTTCTTC,CASSQNGIYNEQFF
TRBJ2-5,.,.,TRBV6-1,TGTGCCAGCACTGCGGGTTTTAAAGAGACCCAGTACTTC,CASTAGFKETQYF
TRBJ2-6,.,.,TRBV28,TGTGCCAGCTGGGGACCCCGCTCTGGGGCCAACGTCCTGACTTTC,CASWGPRSGANVLTF
TRBJ2-7,TRBD1,few,TRBV28,TGTGCCAGCAGTCAATACCTCCGGGACAGGGGTCGAGGCGAGCAGTACTTC,CASSQYLRDRGRGEQYF
TRBJ2-7,.,.,TRBV6-5,TGTGCCAGCAGCCCCTCGGGGTTCTACGAGCAGTACTTC,CASSPSGFYEQYF
TRBJ1-6,.,.,TRBV5-4,TGTGCCAGCAGCCCGGGACGGATTTCACCCCTCCACTTT,CASSPGRISPLHF
TRBJ2-1,.,.,TRBV4-1,TGCGCCAGCAGCCAAGTAGGGGGCAATGAGCAGTTCTTC,CASSQVGGNEQFF
TRBJ1-2,.,.,TRBV30,TGTGCCTGGAGTCTGGCAGACAGTGGCTACACCTTC,CAWSLADSGYTF
TRBJ1-4,.,once,TRBV11-2,TGTGCCAGCAGCGGTACAGGGGAAAAACTGTTTTTT,CASSGTGEKLFF
TRBJ2-2,TRBD1,.,TRBV7-2,TGTGCCAGCAGCTCAAATTCTCCAGGGGGCGGGCTGTTTTTT,CASSSNSPGGGLFF
TRBJ1-3,.,.,TRBV5-6,TGTGCCAGCATGGGACGGAGCTCTGGAAACACCATATATTTT,CASMGRSSGNTIYF
TRBJ2-1,.,few,TRBV5-1,TGCGCCAGCAGCTTAGCGGGCTCCTACAATGAGCAGTTCTTC,CASSLAGSYNEQFF
TRBJ2-3,.,.,TRBV4-1,TGCGCCAGCAGTCCGCTTGATGGGAAAAGCACAGATACGCAGTATTTT,CASSPLDGKSTDTQYF
TRBJ2-5,.,.,TRBV5-1,TGCGCCAGCAGCTCGAGGACAGATACCCAAGAGACCCAGTACTTC,CASSSRTDTQETQYF
TRBJ2-5,.,.,TRBV2,TGTGCCAGCCAAAAAGCGGGGACACTACTGGAGACCCAGTACTTC,CASQKAGTLLETQYF
TRBJ2-3,TRBD1,.,TRBV10-3,TGTGCCATCAGTAACAACGGACAGGGGAAGACAGATACGCAGTATTTT,CAISNNGQGKTDTQYF
TRBJ2-3,.,.,TRBV5-1,TGCGCCAGCAGCGTACCTCGGCTAGCCGGCACAGATACGCAGTATTTT,CASSVPRLAGTDTQYF
TRBJ2-3,TRBD2,.,TRBV7-6,TGTGCCAGCAGCTTAATAGCGGGAGTAGGGGACACAGATACGCAGTATTTT,CASSLIAGVGDTDTQYF
TRBJ2-7,TRBD1,.,TRBV27,TGTGCCAGCAGTTTAAGACAGGGATTCCCCTACGAGCAGTACTTC,CASSLRQGFPYEQYF
TRBJ1-2,.,.,TRBV25-1,TGTGCCAGCAGTGAATTGGGACATCTCCAGGAGGGTGGCTACACCTTC,CASSELGHLQEGGYTF
TRBJ1-2,.,.,TRBV7-2,TGTGCCAGCAGCTTAGTGGTAATAGGCAGGGAGGGCTATGGCTACACCTTC,CASSLVVIGREGYGYTF
TRBJ1-5,.,.,TRBV6-1,TGTGCCAGCAGTGAAAGTTGGGGTCAGCCCCAGCATTTT,CASSESWGQPQHF
TRBJ2-3,.,.,TRBV18,TGTGCCAGCTCACCACCCCCCCGGGCAGATACGCAGTATTTT,CASSPPPRADTQYF
TRBJ1-5,.,.,TRBV27,TGTGCCAGCAGTCAGTCAAAGGGTCCCAATCAGCCCCAGCATTTT,CASSQSKGPNQPQHF
TRBJ1-3,TRBD1,.,TRBV6-1,TGTGCCAGCAGAGACAGGGGGCTCTCTGGAAACACCATATATTTT,CASRDRGLSGNTIYF
TRBJ1-2,.,.,TRBV10-3,TGTGCCATCAGGACCAAGACAGCCCTCTATGGCTACACCTTC,CAIRTKTALYGYTF
TRBJ2-3,TRBD2,.,TRBV28,TGTGCCAGCAGTTTAGGGACTAGCGGGACAGATACGCAGTATTTT,CASSLGTSGTDTQYF
TRBJ1-4,.,.,TRBV30,TGTGCCTGGACAACCGGTCGGGCTAATGAAAAACTGTTTTTT,CAWTTGRANEKLFF
TRBJ1-3,TRBD1,.,TRBV5-4,TGTGCCAGCAGCTTGTGGACAGGGAAAGGAAACACCATATATTTT,CASSLWTGKGNTIYF